The rows below give T cell receptor beta chains drawn from one sample of a study of cytomegalovirus exposure and HLA in healthy donors. Here immunoSEQ multiplex PCR was the method, and the copy in TCRdb shows in-frame clones only, minus some. In the table there are a few hundred thousand clones, over 60% of which are singletons. Sequencing used PBMCs. All receptors come from a man between 18 and 29 years old in good health and CMV-seronegative. The CDR3 runs from the conserved cysteine through the conserved F or W. A D gene is named only where the DNA matches it firmly. Not all rows give a size; the values are once, few, many and, for expanded clones, a class.

V gene	clone size	J gene	D gene	CDR3 DNA	CDR3 protein
TRBV5-1	-	TRBJ2-3	TRBD2	TGCGCCAGCAGCCCCCTACTAGCGTCGAGCACAGATACGCAGTATTTT	CASSPLLASSTDTQYF
TRBV29-1	-	TRBJ1-1	-	TGCAGCGTCGACTCAGGGGAATGGACCGAAGCTTTCTTT	CSVDSGEWTEAFF
TRBV5-1	-	TRBJ2-3	TRBD2	TGCGCCAGCAGCTCGGGACTAGGTGACAGTACGCAGTATTTT	CASSSGLGDSTQYF
TRBV6-1	-	TRBJ2-7	-	TGTGCCAGCAACGTTGACAGCGAGCAGTACTTC	CASNVDSEQYF
TRBV6-1	-	TRBJ2-1	TRBD1	TGTGCCAGCGGCCCTGGACAGGGGGTTCCCCATGAGCAGTTCTTC	CASGPGQGVPHEQFF
TRBV21-1	-	TRBJ2-6	-	TGTGCCAGCAGCAAAGCGCCAACTCACAGGGGAACCGGGGCCAACGTCCTGACTTTC	CASSKAPTHRGTGANVLTF
TRBV30	-	TRBJ1-1	-	TGTGCCTGCCCATCCGGGACAGAAGCTTTCTTT	CACPSGTEAFF
TRBV9	-	TRBJ2-7	TRBD2	TGTGCCAGCAGCGTAGGCGGGGGATTTGGGAACCACGAGCAGTACTTC	CASSVGGGFGNHEQYF
TRBV7-7	-	TRBJ2-5	TRBD1	TGTGCTAGCAGCTTTGGGAGAGACAGGGATCGGACCCAGTACTTC	CASSFGRDRDRTQYF
TRBV30	-	TRBJ2-5	-	TGTGCCTGGAGTCGGGGGGCGCAAGAGACCCAGTACTTC	CAWSRGAQETQYF
TRBV18	few	TRBJ2-6	-	TGTGCCAGCTCGGGGCAGGTCTCTGGGGCCAACGTCCTGACTTTC	CASSGQVSGANVLTF
TRBV9	-	TRBJ2-2	TRBD2	TGTGCCAGCGGGGCGGGGGGCAACACCGGGGAGCTGTTTTTT	CASGAGGNTGELFF
TRBV2	few	TRBJ1-1	-	TGTGCCAGCAGCCTGGACAAGACCGAAGCTTTCTTT	CASSLDKTEAFF